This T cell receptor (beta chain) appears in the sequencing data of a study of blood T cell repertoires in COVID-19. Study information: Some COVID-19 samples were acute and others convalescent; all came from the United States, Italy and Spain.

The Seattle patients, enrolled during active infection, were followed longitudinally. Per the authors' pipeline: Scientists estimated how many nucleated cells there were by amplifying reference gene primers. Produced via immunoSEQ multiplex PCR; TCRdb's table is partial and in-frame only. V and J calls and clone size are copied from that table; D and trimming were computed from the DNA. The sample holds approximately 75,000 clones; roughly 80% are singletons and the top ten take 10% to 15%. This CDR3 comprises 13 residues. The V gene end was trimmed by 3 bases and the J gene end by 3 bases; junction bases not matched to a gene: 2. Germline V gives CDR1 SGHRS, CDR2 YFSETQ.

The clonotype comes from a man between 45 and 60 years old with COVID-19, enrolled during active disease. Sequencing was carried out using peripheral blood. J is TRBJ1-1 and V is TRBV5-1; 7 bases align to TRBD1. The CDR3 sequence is CASSWDRDTEAFF. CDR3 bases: TGCGCCAGCAGCTGGGACAGAGACACTGAAGCTTTCTTT.